These T cell receptor beta chains were read from a single sample in a study of PD-L1 blockade in urothelial cancer. Produced via immunoSEQ multiplex PCR; TCRdb's table is partial and in-frame only. The repertoire has about 120,000 clones, more than 85% of them found once; the top ten carry roughly 1.8%. The sample in question was PBMCs, obtained around atezolizumab (anti-PD-L1) treatment. The receptors here all came from a man in his 60s with urothelial cancer. CDR3s include the opening cysteine and the closing phenylalanine or tryptophan. D genes are given only for firm matches. Expanded clones get a size class; other rows say once, few or many, or leave the size out.

CDR3nt: TGTGCCAGCAGCCGCGGGACGGATGGCTACACCTTC
CDR3aa: CASSRGTDGYTF
j_gene: TRBJ1-2
v_gene: TRBV13
d_gene: NA
abundance: once

CDR3nt: TGTGCCTCCCAGTGGAGGCAGAATAGCAATCAGCCCCAGCATTTT
CDR3aa: CASQWRQNSNQPQHF
j_gene: TRBJ1-5
v_gene: TRBV21-1
d_gene: NA
abundance: few

CDR3nt: TGCGCCAGCAGCCCGGAAATCGGGAGTGATGAGCAGTTCTTC
CDR3aa: CASSPEIGSDEQFF
j_gene: TRBJ2-1
v_gene: TRBV5-1
d_gene: NA
abundance: NA

CDR3nt: TGTGCCAGCAGCCGGGGGGGACAGGGGGCAGGCGAGCAGTACTTC
CDR3aa: CASSRGGQGAGEQYF
j_gene: TRBJ2-7
v_gene: TRBV5-5
d_gene: TRBD1
abundance: NA

CDR3nt: TGTGCCAGCAGCTCGGGACTAGCGGGGGCGGAGACCCAGTACTTC
CDR3aa: CASSSGLAGAETQYF
j_gene: TRBJ2-5
v_gene: TRBV11-2
d_gene: TRBD2
abundance: few

CDR3nt: TGTGCCAGCAGCCCGGGACAGGTTGAAACTGAAGCTTTCTTT
CDR3aa: CASSPGQVETEAFF
j_gene: TRBJ1-1
v_gene: TRBV5-6
d_gene: TRBD1
abundance: NA

CDR3nt: TGTGCCAGCAGCGGAGTCTCGGGCAGGGGCACGAACACCGGGGAGCTGTTTTTT
CDR3aa: CASSGVSGRGTNTGELFF
j_gene: TRBJ2-2
v_gene: TRBV9
d_gene: NA
abundance: NA

CDR3nt: TGTGCTAGTGGTTTGGTACCCAGGGGTCTGAATGGCTACACCTTC
CDR3aa: CASGLVPRGLNGYTF
j_gene: TRBJ1-2
v_gene: TRBV12-5
d_gene: NA
abundance: NA

CDR3nt: TGCGCCAGCAGCCACCTTACAACGCCCTACAATGAGCAGTTCTTC
CDR3aa: CASSHLTTPYNEQFF
j_gene: TRBJ2-1
v_gene: TRBV4-1
d_gene: NA
abundance: NA

CDR3nt: TGTGCCAGCAGCTTAGTAACGGGTGGGAGCAATCAGCCCCAGCATTTT
CDR3aa: CASSLVTGGSNQPQHF
j_gene: TRBJ1-5
v_gene: TRBV7-2
d_gene: NA
abundance: NA

CDR3nt: TGCGCCAGCAGCCCGGATAGAGGGTTAGCGGGATTGAATGAGCAGTTCTTC
CDR3aa: CASSPDRGLAGLNEQFF
j_gene: TRBJ2-1
v_gene: TRBV5-1
d_gene: TRBD2
abundance: NA

CDR3nt: TGTGCCAGCAGTTACGGGGGACTAAGGACCGAGCAGTACTTC
CDR3aa: CASSYGGLRTEQYF
j_gene: TRBJ2-7
v_gene: TRBV6-5
d_gene: TRBD2
abundance: once

CDR3nt: TGTGCCAGCAGTTTCGTGGGGGGAGTTTCCTACAATGAGCAGTTCTTC
CDR3aa: CASSFVGGVSYNEQFF
j_gene: TRBJ2-1
v_gene: TRBV27
d_gene: NA
abundance: NA

CDR3nt: TGTGCCAGCAGCTTAGAGCGGGGAACCTACAATGAGCAGTTCTTC
CDR3aa: CASSLERGTYNEQFF
j_gene: TRBJ2-1
v_gene: TRBV5-4
d_gene: TRBD2
abundance: NA

CDR3nt: TGTGCCAGCAGCGCCACAGCCCAATGGAATGAAAAACTGTTTTTT
CDR3aa: CASSATAQWNEKLFF
j_gene: TRBJ1-4
v_gene: TRBV7-9
d_gene: NA
abundance: NA

CDR3nt: TGTGCCAGCAGCCCTCGGACAGGGTCTGGAAACACCATATATTTT
CDR3aa: CASSPRTGSGNTIYF
j_gene: TRBJ1-3
v_gene: TRBV9
d_gene: TRBD1
abundance: NA

CDR3nt: TGTGCCAGCACCAAGGGGTACAATGAGCAGTTCTTC
CDR3aa: CASTKGYNEQFF
j_gene: TRBJ2-1
v_gene: TRBV11-2
d_gene: NA
abundance: NA

CDR3nt: TGTGCCAGCACCTTGCGAAGGAGCTCTAGCACAGATACGCAGTATTTT
CDR3aa: CASTLRRSSSTDTQYF
j_gene: TRBJ2-3
v_gene: TRBV11-2
d_gene: NA
abundance: NA

CDR3nt: TGTGCCAGCAGCTTGGCAGTTGCCTACGAGCAGTACTTC
CDR3aa: CASSLAVAYEQYF
j_gene: TRBJ2-7
v_gene: TRBV5-5
d_gene: NA
abundance: once

CDR3nt: TGTGCCAGCAGTTCGTTGGTCCTAGCGGGCACTGAAGCTTTCTTT
CDR3aa: CASSSLVLAGTEAFF
j_gene: TRBJ1-1
v_gene: TRBV28
d_gene: NA
abundance: few

CDR3nt: TGTGCCAGTAGTGAGTCATCGGGGCCCCAGCATTTT
CDR3aa: CASSESSGPQHF
j_gene: TRBJ1-5
v_gene: TRBV19
d_gene: NA
abundance: NA

CDR3nt: TGTGCCTGGAGTGGTGGACTAGCTTACGAGCAGTACTTC
CDR3aa: CAWSGGLAYEQYF
j_gene: TRBJ2-7
v_gene: TRBV30
d_gene: TRBD2
abundance: NA

CDR3nt: TGTGCCAGCAGTAAGACTAGCGGGAGCTCCTACAATGAGCAGTTCTTC
CDR3aa: CASSKTSGSSYNEQFF
j_gene: TRBJ2-1
v_gene: TRBV6-4
d_gene: TRBD2
abundance: NA

CDR3nt: TGTGCCAGCAGTGCGGCCTGGCGGCTCCAAGAGACCCAGTACTTC
CDR3aa: CASSAAWRLQETQYF
j_gene: TRBJ2-5
v_gene: TRBV6-1
d_gene: NA
abundance: NA

CDR3nt: TGTGCCAGCAGTGGTAGGTCAGGGGGCTTTATTCGCCTGACTAATGAAAAACTGTTTTTT
CDR3aa: CASSGRSGGFIRLTNEKLFF
j_gene: TRBJ1-4
v_gene: TRBV6-1
d_gene: TRBD1
abundance: NA

CDR3nt: TGTGCCACCAGCAGACAGGGTTATACGCAGTATTTT
CDR3aa: CATSRQGYTQYF
j_gene: TRBJ2-3
v_gene: TRBV15
d_gene: NA
abundance: NA

CDR3nt: TGCGCCAGCAGCGTAGCCAAAAACATTCAGTACTTC
CDR3aa: CASSVAKNIQYF
j_gene: TRBJ2-4
v_gene: TRBV10-2
d_gene: NA
abundance: NA

CDR3nt: TGTGCCAGCAGTCCGTCGGGGATTGGAGTCGAGCAGTACTTC
CDR3aa: CASSPSGIGVEQYF
j_gene: TRBJ2-7
v_gene: TRBV27
d_gene: NA
abundance: NA

CDR3nt: TGTGCCAGCAGTATTGAGGCTGAAGCTTTCTTT
CDR3aa: CASSIEAEAFF
j_gene: TRBJ1-1
v_gene: TRBV28
d_gene: NA
abundance: NA

CDR3nt: TGTGCCAGTAGTATTATCCCTAGCGGGGCAAATGAGCAGTTCTTC
CDR3aa: CASSIIPSGANEQFF
j_gene: TRBJ2-1
v_gene: TRBV19
d_gene: TRBD2
abundance: NA

CDR3nt: TGTGCCAGCAGTTCCGGGGGGGTACACAATGAGCAGTTCTTC
CDR3aa: CASSSGGVHNEQFF
j_gene: TRBJ2-1
v_gene: TRBV27
d_gene: TRBD2
abundance: NA

CDR3nt: TGTGCCATATTGGGACAGGGCTACGAGCAGTACTTC
CDR3aa: CAILGQGYEQYF
j_gene: TRBJ2-7
v_gene: TRBV30
d_gene: TRBD1
abundance: NA

CDR3nt: TGTGCCACCAGCACAGGAATGGGTGGCTACACCTTC
CDR3aa: CATSTGMGGYTF
j_gene: TRBJ1-2
v_gene: TRBV19
d_gene: NA
abundance: NA

CDR3nt: TGTGCCAGCAGCTTACTAGACAGGGGAAGCAATCAGCCCCAGCATTTT
CDR3aa: CASSLLDRGSNQPQHF
j_gene: TRBJ1-5
v_gene: TRBV7-6
d_gene: TRBD1
abundance: NA

CDR3nt: TGTGCCTGTCGGCCCCCGGGACTAGCGCTCGAGGGGTTCTTC
CDR3aa: CACRPPGLALEGFF
j_gene: TRBJ2-1
v_gene: TRBV30
d_gene: TRBD2
abundance: NA

CDR3nt: TGTGCCAGTAGTATCCCGGGGACTGTCAATACGCAGTATTTT
CDR3aa: CASSIPGTVNTQYF
j_gene: TRBJ2-3
v_gene: TRBV19
d_gene: NA
abundance: few

CDR3nt: TGTGCCAGCAGCCGACCGGACAGGAACTATGGCTACACCTTC
CDR3aa: CASSRPDRNYGYTF
j_gene: TRBJ1-2
v_gene: TRBV5-6
d_gene: TRBD1
abundance: NA

CDR3nt: TGTGCCAGCAGCCCTGACAGGGGATTCCTGCCACAAGATACGCAGTATTTT
CDR3aa: CASSPDRGFLPQDTQYF
j_gene: TRBJ2-3
v_gene: TRBV7-2
d_gene: TRBD1
abundance: few